These T cell receptor beta chains were read from a single sample in a study of long-term antiretroviral therapy in people with HIV. Libraries were prepared by immunoSEQ multiplex PCR; TCRdb keeps only in-frame clonotypes and omits some of them. The table records approximately 21,000 clones, roughly nine tenths of them present only once. Source: unsorted PBMCs, taken approximately 4.2 years before starting antiretroviral therapy. The receptor set was obtained from a woman younger than 45 with HIV. The CDR3 runs from the conserved cysteine through the conserved F or W. Each record gives: D gene, clone size, CDR3 length, V gene, J gene, CDR3 protein, CDR3 DNA. A D gene is named only where the DNA matches it firmly. The listing skips clone size in some rows; elsewhere it reads once, few, many or a size class.

TRBD1	NA	14	TRBV4-1	TRBJ1-2	CASSQDGGGNGYTF	TGCGCCAGCAGCCAAGATGGAGGGGGCAACGGCTACACCTTC
TRBD1	NA	16	TRBV4-3	TRBJ1-2	CASSQGRDSIVYGYTF	TGCGCCAGCAGCCAAGGCCGGGACAGCATTGTCTATGGCTACACCTTC
TRBD1	NA	14	TRBV7-2	TRBJ1-3	CASSLVGQGSTIYF	TGTGCCAGCAGCTTAGTGGGACAGGGTAGCACCATATATTTT
NA	NA	15	TRBV6-5	TRBJ2-6	CASSTGFPGANVLTF	TGTGCCAGCAGCACGGGGTTCCCTGGGGCCAACGTCCTGACTTTC
NA	NA	14	TRBV4-3	TRBJ2-5	CASSQDDLKETQYF	TGCGCCAGCAGCCAAGATGATCTTAAAGAGACCCAGTACTTC
TRBD1	NA	17	TRBV10-3	TRBJ2-7	CAISSDLGKDRGHEQYF	TGTGCCATCAGTTCCGATCTGGGTAAGGACAGGGGGCACGAGCAGTACTTC
TRBD1	NA	15	TRBV18	TRBJ1-2	CASSPGDRGLKRYTF	TGTGCCAGCTCACCTGGGGACAGGGGGCTGAAGAGGTACACCTTC
TRBD2	once	16	TRBV7-2	TRBJ2-1	CASSSLAGAGYNEQFF	TGTGCCAGCAGCTCCCTAGCGGGGGCCGGTTACAATGAGCAGTTCTTC
TRBD1	NA	16	TRBV19	TRBJ1-1	CASSTRRTGQQAEAFF	TGTGCCAGTAGTACCAGAAGGACAGGGCAGCAGGCTGAAGCTTTCTTT
TRBD2	NA	14	TRBV5-1	TRBJ2-4	CASSLVAGGSIQYF	TGCGCCAGCAGCTTGGTTGCGGGGGGCTCCATTCAGTACTTC
NA	NA	15	TRBV19	TRBJ1-4	CASSREPDSSEKLFF	TGTGCCAGTAGTCGCGAACCGGATAGTAGTGAAAAACTGTTTTTT
NA	once	17	TRBV18	TRBJ2-2	CASSPPGSNFNTGELFF	TGTGCCAGCTCACCACCGGGGTCGAACTTTAACACCGGGGAGCTGTTTTTT
NA	once	16	TRBV6-5	TRBJ2-7	CASSYAGAIMDYEQYF	TGTGCCAGCAGTTATGCGGGGGCGATAATGGACTACGAGCAGTACTTC
NA	NA	12	TRBV5-4	TRBJ2-7	CASSLHANEQYF	TGTGCCAGCAGCTTGCACGCTAACGAGCAGTACTTC
NA	NA	13	TRBV19	TRBJ2-5	CASSIGQKETQYF	TGTGCCAGTAGTATCGGACAGAAAGAGACCCAGTACTTC
TRBD1	NA	16	TRBV4-1	TRBJ2-1	CASSQEGTVGQDEQFF	TGCGCCAGCAGCCAAGAAGGGACAGTGGGCCAAGATGAGCAGTTCTTC